This T cell receptor beta chain was sequenced in a study of regulatory T cells in long-lasting Graves disease. Study at large: The criterion for persistent Graves' disease was over 5 years of antithyroid drugs with positive TSH receptor antibodies. Whole-study results and caveats: A limited number of samples was an acknowledged limitation.

Through Arm-PCR of CDR3 regions and iRepertoire HTBI primers, TCR beta libraries were built. TCRdb reanalysed the multiplex PCR reads using MiXCR and keeps one entry per CDR3 protein. Of roughly 470,000 distinct CDR3 sequences listed, around 21% are singletons. Time point described: persistent/refractory GD, antithyroid drugs over 5 years with positive TRAb. TCR sequences were obtained from RNA taken from PBMCs. A volume of 8.5 to 10 milliliters of peripheral blood was collected in EDTA tubes. This clonotype was observed many times. The antigen is not known. V was trimmed by 7 bases and J by 7 bases, leaving 16 bases between them. Germline V gives CDR1 SGHAT, CDR2 FQNNGV. The CDR3 totals 14 residues.

This chain uses TRBV11-2 with TRBJ2-2; D call uncertain. Sequences were derived from peripheral blood mononuclear cells (PBMCs), sampled when the disease was refractory, from a patient treated with antithyroid drugs. The clonotype comes from a female donor with Graves disease. CDR3 sequence (DNA): TGTGCCAGCACCCAAGTATCTACCTTCGGGGAGCTGTTTTTT. Its translation: CASTQVSTFGELFF. The whole variable domain, remainder taken from reference TRBV11-2 and TRBJ2-2, is EAGVAQSPRYKIIEKRQSVAFWCNPISGHATLYWYQQILGQGPKLLIQFQNNGVVDDSQLPKDRFSAERLKGVDSTLKIQPAKLEDSAVYLCASTQVSTFGELFFGEGSRLTVL.